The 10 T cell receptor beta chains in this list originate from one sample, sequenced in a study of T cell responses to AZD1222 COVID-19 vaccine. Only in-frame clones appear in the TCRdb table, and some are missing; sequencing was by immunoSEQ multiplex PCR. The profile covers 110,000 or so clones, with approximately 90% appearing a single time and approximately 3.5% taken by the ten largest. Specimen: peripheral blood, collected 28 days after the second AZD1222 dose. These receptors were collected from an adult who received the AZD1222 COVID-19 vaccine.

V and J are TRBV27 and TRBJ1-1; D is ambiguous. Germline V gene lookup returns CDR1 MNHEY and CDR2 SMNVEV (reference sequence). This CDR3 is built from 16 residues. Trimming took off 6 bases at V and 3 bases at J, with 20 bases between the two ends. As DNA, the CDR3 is TGTGCCAGCAGGTCCAGTGGGAGGATTGGGGACACTGAAGCTTTCTTT. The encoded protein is CASRSSGRIGDTEAFF.

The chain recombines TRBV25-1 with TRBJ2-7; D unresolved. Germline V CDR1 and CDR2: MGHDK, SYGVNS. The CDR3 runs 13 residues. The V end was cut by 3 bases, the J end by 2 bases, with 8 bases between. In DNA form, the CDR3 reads TGTGCCAGCAGTGATATCACCCCCTACGAGCAGTACTTC. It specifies CASSDITPYEQYF.

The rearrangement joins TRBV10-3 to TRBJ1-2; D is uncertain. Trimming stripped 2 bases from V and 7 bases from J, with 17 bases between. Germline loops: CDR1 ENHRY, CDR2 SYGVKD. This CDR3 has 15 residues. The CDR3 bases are TGTGCCATCAGTGAGAAGGGCGCCACCTCTTCTGGCTACACCTTC. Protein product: CAISEKGATSSGYTF.

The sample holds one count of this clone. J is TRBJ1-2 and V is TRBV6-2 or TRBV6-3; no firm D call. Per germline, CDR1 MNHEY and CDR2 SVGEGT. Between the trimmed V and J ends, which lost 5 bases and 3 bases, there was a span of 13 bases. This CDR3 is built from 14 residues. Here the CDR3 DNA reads TGTGCCAGCAGTCCACATCAGAGCTACTATGGCTACACCTTC. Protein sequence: CASSPHQSYYGYTF.

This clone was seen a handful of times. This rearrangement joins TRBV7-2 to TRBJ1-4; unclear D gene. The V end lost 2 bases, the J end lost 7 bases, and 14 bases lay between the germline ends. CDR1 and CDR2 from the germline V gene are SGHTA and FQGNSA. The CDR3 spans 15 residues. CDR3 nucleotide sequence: TGTGCCAGCAGCTTAATGGGTCCGTCGGGTGAAAAACTGTTTTTT. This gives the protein CASSLMGPSGEKLFF.

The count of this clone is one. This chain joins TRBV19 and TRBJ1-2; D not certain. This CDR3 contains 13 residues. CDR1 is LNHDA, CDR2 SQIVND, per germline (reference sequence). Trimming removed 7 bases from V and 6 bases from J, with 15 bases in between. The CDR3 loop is CASKDVRVHGYTF. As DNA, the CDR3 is TGTGCCAGTAAGGACGTTAGGGTACATGGCTACACCTTC.

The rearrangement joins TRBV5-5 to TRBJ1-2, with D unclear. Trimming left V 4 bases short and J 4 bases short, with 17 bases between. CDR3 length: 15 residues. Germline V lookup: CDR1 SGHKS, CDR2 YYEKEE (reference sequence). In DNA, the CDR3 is TGTGCCAGCAGCCCCTGGGAGGTCGCTTTCTATGGCTACACCTTC. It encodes CASSPWEVAFYGYTF.

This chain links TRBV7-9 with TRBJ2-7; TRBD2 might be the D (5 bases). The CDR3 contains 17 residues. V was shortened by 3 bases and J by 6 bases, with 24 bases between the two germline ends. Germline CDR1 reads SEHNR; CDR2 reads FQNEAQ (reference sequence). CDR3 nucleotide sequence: TGTGCCAGCAGCTTCAAGGGTACGGTGGGAGAGTTCTTCGAGCAGTACTTC. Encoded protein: CASSFKGTVGEFFEQYF. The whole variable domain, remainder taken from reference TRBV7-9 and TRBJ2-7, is DTGVSQNPRHKITKRGQNVTFRCDPISEHNRLYWYRQTLGQGPEFLTYFQNEAQLEKSRLLSDRFSAERPKGSFSTLEIQRTEQGDSAMYLCASSFKGTVGEFFEQYFGPGTRLTVT.

CDR3 sequence (DNA): TGCGCCAGCAGCTTAAGTTCAGGTGGAAGCACAGATACGCAGTATTTT. Residues: CASSLSSGGSTDTQYF. The chain carries TRBV5-1 and TRBJ2-3; no definite D call. The germline V gene has CDR1 SGHRS and CDR2 YFSETQ. The CDR3 sequence is 16 residues long. Deletions cut 2 bases from V and 0 bases from J, with 13 bases between.

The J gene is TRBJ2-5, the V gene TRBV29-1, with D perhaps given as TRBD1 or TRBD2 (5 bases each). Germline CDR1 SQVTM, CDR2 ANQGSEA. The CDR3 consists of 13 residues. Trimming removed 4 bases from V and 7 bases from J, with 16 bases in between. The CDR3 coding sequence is TGCAGCGTTGGAGGGGCCTACGCGGGGACCCAGTACTTC. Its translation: CSVGGAYAGTQYF.